Listed here are 30 T cell receptor beta chains from one sample, sequenced in a study of blood T cell repertoires in COVID-19. The table came from immunoSEQ multiplex PCR; TCRdb's copy has only in-frame clones and leaves some out. The sample records 150,000 to 200,000 clones, around 80% being singletons. The sample was PBMCs or T cells enriched from blood (not recorded which). The receptors were sampled from a man aged 40-49 years who had recovered from COVID-19.

The chain links TRBV2 to TRBJ1-2, with D possibly TRBD1 on 6 matching bases. With 7 bases removed from V and 7 bases from J, the gap between germline ends came to 10 bases. The CDR3 is 11 residues long. CDR1 and CDR2 (germline): SNHLY, FYNNEI. CDR3 loop: CASTRGRGYTF. The CDR3 DNA reads as TGTGCCAGCACCAGGGGCCGTGGCTACACCTTC. Using reference TRBV2 and TRBJ1-2 for the parts outside the CDR3, the full variable domain is EPEVTQTPSHQVTQMGQEVILRCVPISNHLYFYWYRQILGQKVEFLVSFYNNEISEKSEIFDDQFSVERPDGSNFTLKIRSTKLEDSAMYFCASTRGRGYTFGSGTRLTVV.

Here the CDR3 DNA reads TGTGCCAGCAGTTACGACAGGGATCCCAAAAACATTCAGTACTTC. This sequence encodes CASSYDRDPKNIQYF. V usage is TRBV6-2 or TRBV6-3 and J usage is TRBJ2-4; 7 bases line up with TRBD1. The germline gives CDR1 MNHEY, CDR2 SVGEGT. V lost 2 bases to trimming and J lost 2 bases; unmatched junction nucleotides: 3. The CDR3 length is 15 residues.

As concerns this clone: The CDR3 end shows no conserved phenylalanine or tryptophan, and so a read error is likely. It is unclear where the CDR3 begins or ends on the DNA, so no DNA is shown, and the CDR3 is as TCRdb lists it. The rearrangement uses TRBV6-1 and TRBJ1-1. The germline V gene encodes CDR1 MNHNS and CDR2 SASEGT. The CDR3 spans 11 residues, counting both ends. CDR3 amino acids: CASSETISSFL.

A few counts support this clone. The V and J genes are TRBV10-1 and TRBJ2-7, with a weak D call TRBD2 (6 bases). CDR1 and CDR2 (germline): WNHNN, SYGVQD (reference sequence). V gave up 6 bases and J gave up 6 bases, with 18 bases separating them. This CDR3 region has 14 residues. This CDR3 is CASSPGLLSSEQYF. CDR3 nucleotide sequence: TGCGCCAGCAGCCCGGGACTTCTGTCTAGCGAGCAGTACTTC.

This chain joins TRBV18 and TRBJ1-4; TRBD1 aligns across 10 bases. Germline V CDR1 and CDR2: KGHSH, LQKENI. J was trimmed by 8 bases and V by 6 bases; bases with no gene match: 6. The CDR3 length is 14 residues. The CDR3 here is CASSPTGGKEKLFF. The CDR3 DNA reads TGTGCCAGCTCCCCGACAGGGGGCAAGGAAAAACTGTTTTTT. Complete variable domain (other parts from reference TRBV18 and TRBJ1-4): NAGVMQNPRHLVRRRGQEARLRCSPMKGHSHVYWYRQLPEEGLKFMVYLQKENIIDESGMPKERFSAEFPKEGPSILRIQQVVRGDSAAYFCASSPTGGKEKLFFGSGTQLSVL.

This clone was picked up one time. The identical CDR3 is also encoded by other nucleotide sequences in the sample. CDR3 coding DNA: TGTGCCAGCAGCGTAGGCGGGGCAGGGTCCTACGAGCAGTACTTC. Residues: CASSVGGAGSYEQYF. The chain uses TRBV9 and TRBJ2-7; maybe TRBD2 (6 bases). Trimming removed 0 bases at V and 1 base at J, with 11 bases between. The CDR3 covers 15 residues. Germline V gene lookup returns CDR1 SGDLS and CDR2 YYNGEE.

This chain uses TRBV6-5 with TRBJ1-2, with 9 positions matching TRBD1. Germline trimming cut 6 bases from V and 7 bases from J; bases unmatched to any gene: 12. Germline lookup yields CDR1 MNHEY and CDR2 SVGAGI. This CDR3 comprises 15 residues. CDR3 sequence: CASRDRDRVLRGYTF. The CDR3 DNA reads as TGTGCCAGCAGGGACCGGGACAGGGTTTTGCGTGGCTACACCTTC.

The V and J genes are TRBV6-5 and TRBJ1-5; D perhaps matches TRBD1 (5 bases). V was cut by 6 bases and J by 3 bases, with 12 bases left in between. In germline, CDR1 is MNHEY, CDR2 SVGAGI. The length of the CDR3 is 14 residues. CDR3 in amino acids: CASSLGLNNQPQHF. CDR3 sequence (DNA): TGTGCCAGCAGCCTGGGACTGAACAATCAGCCCCAGCATTTT.

This rearrangement joins TRBV3-1 (or the pseudogene TRBV3-2) to TRBJ2-5; TRBD2 matches 8 bases. Germline loops: CDR1 LGHDT, CDR2 YNNKEL (reference sequence). V shed 4 bases, J shed 4 bases, and the junction held 5 bases outside the gene matches. This CDR3 comprises 14 residues. CDR3 protein: CASSPQSGGETQYF. For the CDR3, the DNA is TGTGCCAGCAGCCCTCAAAGCGGGGGAGAGACCCAGTACTTC.

V usage is TRBV6-5 and J usage is TRBJ1-2; 7 nucleotides agree with TRBD1. Unmatched junction bases numbered 6, after V lost 4 bases and J lost 4 bases. The CDR3 spans 14 residues. The germline V gene has CDR1 MNHEY and CDR2 SVGAGI. The CDR3 DNA follows: TGTGCCAGCAGTTTCGCCCGGGACAGCTATGGCTACACCTTC. Encoded protein: CASSFARDSYGYTF.

CDR3 in DNA: TGCGCCAGCAGCTTCAATACCGGGACAGGGGCTGGGGCCAACGTCCTGACTTTC. This translates into CASSFNTGTGAGANVLTF. The chain combines TRBV5-1 with TRBJ2-6, with 10 nucleotides matching TRBD1. The V gene end was trimmed by 2 bases and the J gene end by 2 bases; junction bases not matched to a gene: 7. The CDR3 length is 18 residues. Germline V lookup: CDR1 SGHRS, CDR2 YFSETQ.

The rearrangement uses TRBV19 and TRBJ2-5; TRBD1 agrees at 8 bases. With V trimmed by 6 bases and J by 2 bases, 11 bases remained unmatched. The CDR3 is 16 amino acids. Germline V lookup: CDR1 LNHDA, CDR2 SQIVND (reference sequence). CDR3 DNA sequence: TGTGCCAGTAGAGTAATCGGGACAGGAGGACAAGAGACCCAGTACTTC. Translation gives CASRVIGTGGQETQYF. The full variable domain, rest sourced from reference TRBV19 and TRBJ2-5, is DGGITQSPKYLFRKEGQNVTLSCEQNLNHDAMYWYRQDPGQGLRLIYYSQIVNDFQKGDIAEGYSVSREKKESFPLTVTSAQKNPTAFYLCASRVIGTGGQETQYFGPGTRLLVL.

The chain carries TRBV29-1 and TRBJ2-3; possible D gene TRBD2, 6 bases. CDR1 is SQVTM, CDR2 ANQGSEA, per germline. Trimming shortened V by 4 bases and J by 5 bases, and 13 bases separated the two germline ends. The CDR3 has 13 residues. As DNA, the CDR3 is TGCAGCGTTGGTCGACTGGGGGGAGATACGCAGTATTTT. It yields the protein CSVGRLGGDTQYF.

This chain connects TRBV2 to TRBJ2-1, with TRBD1 identical over 7 bases. The CDR3 has 14 amino acids. Germline values: CDR1 SNHLY, CDR2 FYNNEI. V dropped 6 bases and J dropped 6; count of bases not matched to a gene: 8. The CDR3 DNA reads TGTGCCAGCAGAACCCAGACAGGGTCCAATGAGCAGTTCTTC. It translates to CASRTQTGSNEQFF.

V gene TRBV30 combines with J gene TRBJ1-6; 10 bases fit TRBD1. The CDR3 runs to 16 residues. Germline CDR1 GTSNPN, CDR2 SVGIG (reference sequence). J was trimmed by 4 bases and V by 4 bases; bases with no gene match: 7. Here the CDR3 reads CAWTSSGQGYNSPLHF. CDR3 sequence (DNA): TGTGCCTGGACCTCCTCGGGACAGGGGTATAATTCACCCCTCCACTTT.

This chain links TRBV6-5 with TRBJ1-3; a possible D gene is TRBD1 (6 bases). CDR3 length equals 14 residues. Trimming took off 7 bases at V and 4 bases at J, with 14 bases between the two ends. The V gene's germline CDR1 is MNHEY and CDR2 SVGAGI. The CDR3 loop is CASTLDGQGNTIYF. Written as DNA, the CDR3 is TGTGCCAGCACCTTGGATGGACAGGGAAACACCATATATTTT.

This rearrangement joins TRBV19 to TRBJ1-2; D is perhaps TRBD1 (5 bases). There are 15 residues in the CDR3. V lost 3 bases and J 3 bases, leaving 14 bases between the germline ends. Per the germline V gene, CDR1 is LNHDA and CDR2 is SQIVND (reference sequence). CDR3 nucleotides: TGTGCCAGTAGTATTAATAGGGGAAGCGACTATGGCTACACCTTC. Translating it yields CASSINRGSDYGYTF. The full variable domain, its missing parts supplied by reference TRBV19 and TRBJ1-2, is DGGITQSPKYLFRKEGQNVTLSCEQNLNHDAMYWYRQDPGQGLRLIYYSQIVNDFQKGDIAEGYSVSREKKESFPLTVTSAQKNPTAFYLCASSINRGSDYGYTFGSGTRLTVV.

V is TRBV5-1 and J is TRBJ1-6, with 7 bases fitting TRBD1. Germline V CDR1 and CDR2: SGHRS, YFSETQ. J was trimmed by 8 bases and V by 1 base; bases with no gene match: 6. The CDR3 sequence is 15 residues long. The DNA for the CDR3 is TGCGCCAGCAGCTTGCAGACAGGGAATCATTCACCCCTCCACTTT. Amino acid sequence: CASSLQTGNHSPLHF.

The chain recombines TRBV7-6 with TRBJ2-2; D remains unclear. V lost 5 bases and J 6 bases, leaving 7 bases between the germline ends. CDR3 size: 12 residues. Germline V CDR1 and CDR2: SGHVS, FNYEAQ. CDR3 amino acids: CASSLPAGELFF. CDR3 coding DNA: TGTGCCAGCAGCCTCCCGGCCGGGGAGCTGTTTTTT.

The V call is TRBV10-3, the J call TRBJ2-2; D may be TRBD2 (5 bases). The length of the CDR3 is 15 residues. V was cut by 0 bases and J by 6 bases, with 11 bases left in between. Germline CDR1 and CDR2: ENHRY and SYGVKD. CDR3 sequence: CAISESGSRAGELFF. The CDR3 DNA is TGTGCCATCAGTGAGTCAGGGAGTCGGGCCGGGGAGCTGTTTTTT.

This clone has a single count. V gene TRBV24-1 combines with J gene TRBJ1-4; 9 positions agree with TRBD1. The germline V gene encodes CDR1 KGHDR and CDR2 SFDVKD. The CDR3 runs to 15 residues. V shed 2 bases and J 8 bases; nucleotides not matched to a gene: 5. The CDR3 coding sequence is TGTGCCACCAGTGATTGGGACAGGGAGGAGGAAAAACTGTTTTTT. Amino acids: CATSDWDREEEKLFF.

The chain recombines TRBV12-3 or TRBV12-4 with TRBJ1-4; D is unclear. V lost 4 bases and J 5 bases, leaving 8 bases between the germline ends. The length of the CDR3 is 13 residues. CDR3 in DNA: TGTGCCAGCAGTTACGGGAACAATGAAAAACTGTTTTTT. As protein: CASSYGNNEKLFF.

The chain uses TRBV7-2 and TRBJ1-5; maybe TRBD1 (5 bases). Trimming stripped 4 bases from V and 6 bases from J, with 13 bases between. CDR1 and CDR2 from the germline V gene are SGHTA and FQGNSA. The CDR3 totals 14 residues. This CDR3 reads CASSYSGPSQPQHF. The CDR3 region has the DNA TGTGCCAGCAGCTATTCAGGGCCCAGTCAGCCCCAGCATTTT.

The rearrangement uses TRBV24-1 and TRBJ2-1; 10 bases are shared with TRBD2. There are 16 residues in the CDR3. Trimming took 3 bases from V and 8 from J; bases not matched to a gene: 9. Per the germline V gene, CDR1 is KGHDR and CDR2 is SFDVKD. This CDR3 is CATSDPSGGAGDEQFF. CDR3 nucleotides: TGTGCCACCAGTGATCCAAGCGGGGGGGCCGGGGATGAGCAGTTCTTC.

The V call is TRBV27, the J call TRBJ1-5; D possibly corresponds to TRBD1 (5 bases). The V gene's germline CDR1 is MNHEY and CDR2 SMNVEV (reference sequence). The V end was cut by 8 bases, the J end by 1 base, with 12 bases between. The CDR3 consists of 14 residues. CDR3: CASWEEGSNQPQHF. The CDR3 nucleotides read TGTGCCAGCTGGGAGGAGGGGAGCAATCAGCCCCAGCATTTT.

As regards this clone: Other DNA sequences of this sample code for an identical CDR3. The J gene is TRBJ1-5, the V gene TRBV2; D gene uncertain. Germline CDR1 is SNHLY and CDR2 is FYNNEI. This CDR3 is built from 14 residues. V was cut by 8 bases and J by 5 bases, with 16 bases left in between. CDR3 nucleotide sequence: TGTGCCAGCTCCCCCCTACGAGAGTATCAGCCCCAGCATTTT. Its translation: CASSPLREYQPQHF.

This chain links TRBV19 with TRBJ1-6; the match to TRBD1 covers 8 bases. CDR1 and CDR2 (germline): LNHDA, SQIVND (reference sequence). CDR3 length: 19 amino acids. With V trimmed by 8 bases and J by 2 bases, 17 bases remained unmatched. For the CDR3, the DNA is TGTGCCAGTTCCCGTGAGTCGAGGACAGGGAGGGCCTATAATTCACCCCTCCACTTT. Protein: CASSRESRTGRAYNSPLHF.

The chain is built from TRBV18 and TRBJ1-3; D is ambiguous. The CDR3 totals 16 residues. Trimming left V 0 bases short and J 3 bases short, with 12 bases between. Germline V gene lookup returns CDR1 KGHSH and CDR2 LQKENI. The DNA for the CDR3 is TGTGCCAGCTCACCACCGGGCAGAGAGAGTGGAAACACCATATATTTT. It specifies CASSPPGRESGNTIYF.

J is TRBJ1-5 and V is TRBV10-3; D is possibly TRBD1 (5 bases). The CDR3 spans 13 residues. Between the trimmed V and J ends, which lost 5 bases and 5 bases, there was a span of 10 bases. Looked up from germline, CDR1 is ENHRY and CDR2 is SYGVKD. This CDR3 is CAISLQDYQPQHF. The DNA for the CDR3 is TGTGCCATCAGTCTACAGGATTATCAGCCCCAGCATTTT.

The chain joins TRBV5-1 to TRBJ1-1, with D perhaps matching TRBD1 (6 bases). CDR3 size: 13 residues. V was clipped by 1 base and J by 4 bases, with 8 bases between them. Germline CDR1 and CDR2: SGHRS and YFSETQ. CDR3: CASSLLDSTEAFF. DNA of the CDR3: TGCGCCAGCAGCTTGTTGGACAGCACTGAAGCTTTCTTT.